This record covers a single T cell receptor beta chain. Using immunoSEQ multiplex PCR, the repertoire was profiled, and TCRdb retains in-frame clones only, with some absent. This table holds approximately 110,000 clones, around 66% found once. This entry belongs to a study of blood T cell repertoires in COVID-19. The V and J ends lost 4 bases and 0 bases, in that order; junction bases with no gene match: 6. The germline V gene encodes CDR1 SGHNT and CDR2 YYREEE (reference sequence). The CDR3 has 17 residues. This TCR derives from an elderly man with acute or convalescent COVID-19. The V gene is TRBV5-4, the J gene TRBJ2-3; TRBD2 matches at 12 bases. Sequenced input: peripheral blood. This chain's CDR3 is CASSELAGGPSTDTQYF. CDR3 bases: TGTGCCAGCAGCGAACTAGCGGGAGGCCCTAGCACAGATACGCAGTATTTT.